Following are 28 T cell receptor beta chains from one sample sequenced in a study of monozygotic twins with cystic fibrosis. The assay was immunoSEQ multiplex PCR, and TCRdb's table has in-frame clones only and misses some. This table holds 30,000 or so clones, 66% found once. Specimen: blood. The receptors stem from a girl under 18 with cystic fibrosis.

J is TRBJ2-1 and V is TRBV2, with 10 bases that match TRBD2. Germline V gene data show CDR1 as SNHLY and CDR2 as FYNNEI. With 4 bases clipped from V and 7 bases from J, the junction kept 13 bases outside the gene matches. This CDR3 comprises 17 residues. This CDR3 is CASSVGLALLRGNEQFF. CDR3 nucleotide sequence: TGTGCCAGCAGTGTGGGACTAGCGCTACTCAGAGGGAATGAGCAGTTCTTC. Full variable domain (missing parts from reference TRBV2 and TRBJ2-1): EPEVTQTPSHQVTQMGQEVILRCVPISNHLYFYWYRQILGQKVEFLVSFYNNEISEKSEIFDDQFSVERPDGSNFTLKIRSTKLEDSAMYFCASSVGLALLRGNEQFFGPGTRLTVL.

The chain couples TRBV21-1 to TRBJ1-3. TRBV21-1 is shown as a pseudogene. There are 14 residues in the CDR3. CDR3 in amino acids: CASSKGPLWGTIYF. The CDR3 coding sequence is TGTGCCAGCAGCAAAGGGCCCCTTTGGGGGACCATATATTTT.

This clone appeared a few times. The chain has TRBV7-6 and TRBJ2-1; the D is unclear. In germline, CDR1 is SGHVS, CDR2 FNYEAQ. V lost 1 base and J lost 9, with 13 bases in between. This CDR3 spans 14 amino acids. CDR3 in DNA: TGTGCCAGCAGCTTAGGGGCTAGTAGGTTTGAGCAGTTCTTC. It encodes CASSLGASRFEQFF.

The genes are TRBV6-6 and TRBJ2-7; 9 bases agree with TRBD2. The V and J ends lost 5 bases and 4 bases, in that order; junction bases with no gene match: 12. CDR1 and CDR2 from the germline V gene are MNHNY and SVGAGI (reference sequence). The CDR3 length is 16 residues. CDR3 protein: CASSVEPLAGGYEQYV. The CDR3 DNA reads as TGTGCCAGCAGTGTAGAACCCTTGGCGGGAGGGTACGAGCAGTACGTC.

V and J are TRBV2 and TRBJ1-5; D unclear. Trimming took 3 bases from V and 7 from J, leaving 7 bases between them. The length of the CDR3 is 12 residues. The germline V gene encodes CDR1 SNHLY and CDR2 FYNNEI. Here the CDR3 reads CASSDGYQPQHF. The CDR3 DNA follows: TGTGCCAGCAGTGATGGGTACCAGCCCCAGCATTTT.

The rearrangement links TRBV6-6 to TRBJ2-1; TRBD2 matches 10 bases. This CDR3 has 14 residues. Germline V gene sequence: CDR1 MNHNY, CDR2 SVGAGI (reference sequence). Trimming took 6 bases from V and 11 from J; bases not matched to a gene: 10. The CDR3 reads CASSPGTSVKKQFF. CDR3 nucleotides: TGTGCCAGCAGCCCCGGGACTAGCGTGAAGAAGCAGTTCTTC.

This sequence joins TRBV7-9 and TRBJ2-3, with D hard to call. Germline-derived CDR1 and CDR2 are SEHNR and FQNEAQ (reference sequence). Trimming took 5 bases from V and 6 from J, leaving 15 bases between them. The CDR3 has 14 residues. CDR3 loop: CASSRPLGMDTQYF. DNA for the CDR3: TGTGCCAGCAGCCGGCCTCTGGGAATGGATACGCAGTATTTT.

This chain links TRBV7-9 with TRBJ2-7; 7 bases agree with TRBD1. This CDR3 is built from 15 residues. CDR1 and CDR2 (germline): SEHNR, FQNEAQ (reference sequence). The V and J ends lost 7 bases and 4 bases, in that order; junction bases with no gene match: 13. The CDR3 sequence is CASTRSAGTEYEQYF. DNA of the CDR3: TGTGCCAGCACGCGGTCCGCCGGGACAGAATACGAGCAGTACTTC.

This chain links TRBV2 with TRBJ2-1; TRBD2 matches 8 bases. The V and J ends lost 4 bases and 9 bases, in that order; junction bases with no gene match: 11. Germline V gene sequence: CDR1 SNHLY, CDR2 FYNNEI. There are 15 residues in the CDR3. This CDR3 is CASSVSKRESGEQFF. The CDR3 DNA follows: TGTGCCAGCAGTGTAAGTAAGCGGGAGTCGGGTGAGCAGTTCTTC.

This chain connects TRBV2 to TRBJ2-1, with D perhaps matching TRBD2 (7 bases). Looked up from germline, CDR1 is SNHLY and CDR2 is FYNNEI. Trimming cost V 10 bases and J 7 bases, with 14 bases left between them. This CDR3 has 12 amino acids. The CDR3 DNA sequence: TGTGCCACTTTCGGGGGGCAGAATGAGCAGTTCTTC. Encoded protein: CATFGGQNEQFF.

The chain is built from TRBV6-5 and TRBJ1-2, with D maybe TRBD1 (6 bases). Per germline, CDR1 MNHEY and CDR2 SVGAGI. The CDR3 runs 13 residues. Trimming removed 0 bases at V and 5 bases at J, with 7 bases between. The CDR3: CASSYSTGYGYTF. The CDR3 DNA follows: TGTGCCAGCAGTTACTCGACAGGTTATGGCTACACCTTC.

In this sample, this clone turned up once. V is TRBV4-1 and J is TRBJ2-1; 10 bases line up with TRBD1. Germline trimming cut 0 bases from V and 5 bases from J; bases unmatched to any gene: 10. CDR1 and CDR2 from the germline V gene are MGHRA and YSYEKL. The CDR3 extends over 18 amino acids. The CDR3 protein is CASSQESFRDRGNNEQFF. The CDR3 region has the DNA TGCGCCAGCAGCCAAGAAAGCTTCCGGGACAGGGGAAACAATGAGCAGTTCTTC.

The CDR3 coding sequence is TGCGCCAGCAGACTGACAGGGCGAGTAGATACGCAGTATTTT. Translating gives CASRLTGRVDTQYF. The rearrangement uses TRBV5-1 and TRBJ2-3, with 7 nucleotides matching TRBD1. The length of the CDR3 is 14 residues. The V segment lost 5 bases and the J segment 5 bases; nucleotides outside the gene matches: 8. Germline CDR1 and CDR2: SGHRS and YFSETQ.

This CDR3 is CASSQGLAGVYEQYF. CDR3 sequence (DNA): TGCGCCAGCAGCCAAGGACTAGCGGGAGTGTACGAGCAGTACTTC. The V gene is TRBV4-1, the J gene TRBJ2-7, with TRBD2 matching 12 bases. Germline CDR1 reads MGHRA; CDR2 reads YSYEKL. The length of the CDR3 is 15 residues. V was clipped by 1 base and J by 4 bases; unmatched bases: 2.

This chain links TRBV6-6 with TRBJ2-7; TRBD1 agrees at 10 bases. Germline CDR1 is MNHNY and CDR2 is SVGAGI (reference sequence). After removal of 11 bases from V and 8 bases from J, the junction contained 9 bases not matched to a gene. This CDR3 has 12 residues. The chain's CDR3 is CAVGLTGGQQYF. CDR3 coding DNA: TGTGCCGTGGGGTTGACAGGGGGCCAGCAGTACTTC.

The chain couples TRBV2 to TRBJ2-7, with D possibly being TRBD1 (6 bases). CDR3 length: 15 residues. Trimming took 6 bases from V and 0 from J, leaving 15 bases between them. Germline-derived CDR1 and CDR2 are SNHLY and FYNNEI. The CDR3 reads CASRKGHLSSYEQYF. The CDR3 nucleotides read TGTGCCAGCAGGAAGGGACACCTCAGCTCCTACGAGCAGTACTTC.

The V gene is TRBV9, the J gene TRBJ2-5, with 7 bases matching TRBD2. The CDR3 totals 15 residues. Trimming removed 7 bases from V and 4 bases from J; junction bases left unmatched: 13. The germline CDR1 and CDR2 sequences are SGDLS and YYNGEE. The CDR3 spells CASSPFREEVETQYF. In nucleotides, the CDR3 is TGTGCCAGCTCCCCCTTCCGGGAGGAGGTAGAGACCCAGTACTTC.

The CDR3 reads CASSVDLWQNYGYTF. The DNA of the CDR3 is TGTGCCAGCAGCGTAGATCTGTGGCAGAACTATGGCTACACCTTC. The chain links TRBV9 to TRBJ1-2; D ambiguous. The CDR3 consists of 15 residues. Germline values: CDR1 SGDLS, CDR2 YYNGEE. Trimming shortened V by 0 bases and J by 2 bases, and 11 bases separated the two germline ends.

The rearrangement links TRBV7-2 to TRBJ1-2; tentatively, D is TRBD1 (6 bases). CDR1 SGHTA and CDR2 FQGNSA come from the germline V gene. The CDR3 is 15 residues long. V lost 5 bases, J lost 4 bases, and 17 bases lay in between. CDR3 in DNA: TGTGCCAGCAGCCTAGGGGGTAGGAATAGCTATGGCTACACCTTC. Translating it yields CASSLGGRNSYGYTF.

CDR3 protein: CASSSVTVSYEQYF. CDR3 sequence (DNA): TGTGCCAGCAGCTCAGTGACAGTTTCCTACGAGCAGTACTTC. The V call is TRBV7-2, the J call TRBJ2-7; D is possibly TRBD1 (5 bases). This CDR3 has 14 amino acids. Germline V CDR1 and CDR2: SGHTA, FQGNSA. The V gene lost 4 bases and the J gene lost 1 base, with 11 bases spanning the gap. The entire variable domain, with the rest obtained from reference TRBV7-2 and TRBJ2-7, is as follows: GAGVSQSPSNKVTEKGKDVELRCDPISGHTALYWYRQSLGQGLEFLIYFQGNSAPDKSGLPSDRFSAERTGGSVSTLTIQRTQQEDSAVYLCASSSVTVSYEQYFGPGTRLTVT.

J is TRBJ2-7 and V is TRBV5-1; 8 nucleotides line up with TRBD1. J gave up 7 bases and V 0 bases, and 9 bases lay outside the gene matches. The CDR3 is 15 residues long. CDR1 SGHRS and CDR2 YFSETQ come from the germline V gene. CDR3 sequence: CASSLARTGNIEQYV. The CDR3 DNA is TGCGCCAGCAGCTTGGCCAGGACAGGGAATATTGAGCAGTACGTC.

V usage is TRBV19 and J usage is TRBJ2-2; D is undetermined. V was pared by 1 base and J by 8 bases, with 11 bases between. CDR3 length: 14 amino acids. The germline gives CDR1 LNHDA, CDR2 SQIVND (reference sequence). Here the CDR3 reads CASSIAGDRGELFF. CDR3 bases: TGTGCCAGTAGTATAGCAGGCGACCGTGGGGAGCTGTTTTTT. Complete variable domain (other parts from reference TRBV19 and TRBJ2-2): DGGITQSPKYLFRKEGQNVTLSCEQNLNHDAMYWYRQDPGQGLRLIYYSQIVNDFQKGDIAEGYSVSREKKESFPLTVTSAQKNPTAFYLCASSIAGDRGELFFGEGSRLTVL.

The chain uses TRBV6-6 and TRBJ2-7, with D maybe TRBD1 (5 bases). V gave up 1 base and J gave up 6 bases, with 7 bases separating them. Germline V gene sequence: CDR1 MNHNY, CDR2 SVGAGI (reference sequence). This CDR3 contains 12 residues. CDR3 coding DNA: TGTGCCAGCAGTTACTTAAGGGGCGAGCAGTACGTC. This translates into CASSYLRGEQYV.

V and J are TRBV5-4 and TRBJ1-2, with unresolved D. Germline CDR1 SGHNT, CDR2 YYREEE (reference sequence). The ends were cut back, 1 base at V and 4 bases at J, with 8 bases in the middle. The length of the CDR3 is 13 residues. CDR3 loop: CASSLRLLYGYTF. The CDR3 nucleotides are TGTGCCAGCAGCTTGCGGTTACTCTATGGCTACACCTTC.

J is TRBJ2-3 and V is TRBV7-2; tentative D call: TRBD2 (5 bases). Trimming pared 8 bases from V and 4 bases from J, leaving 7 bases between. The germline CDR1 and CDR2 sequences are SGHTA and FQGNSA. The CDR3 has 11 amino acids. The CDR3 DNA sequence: TGTGCCAGCGCCGGGGCAGATACGCAGTATTTT. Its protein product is CASAGADTQYF.

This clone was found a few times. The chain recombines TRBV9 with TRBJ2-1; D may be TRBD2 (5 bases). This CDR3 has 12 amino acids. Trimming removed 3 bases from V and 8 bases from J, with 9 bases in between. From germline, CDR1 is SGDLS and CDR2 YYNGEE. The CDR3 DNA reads TGTGCCAGCAGCGGGGATAGCGATGAGCAGTTCTTC. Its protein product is CASSGDSDEQFF.

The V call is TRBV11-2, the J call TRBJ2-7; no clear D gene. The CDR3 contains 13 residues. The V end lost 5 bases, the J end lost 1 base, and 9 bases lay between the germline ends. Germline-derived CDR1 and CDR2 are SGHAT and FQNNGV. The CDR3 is CASSLGRSYEQYF. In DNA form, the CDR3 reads TGTGCCAGCAGCCTGGGCAGGTCCTACGAGCAGTACTTC.

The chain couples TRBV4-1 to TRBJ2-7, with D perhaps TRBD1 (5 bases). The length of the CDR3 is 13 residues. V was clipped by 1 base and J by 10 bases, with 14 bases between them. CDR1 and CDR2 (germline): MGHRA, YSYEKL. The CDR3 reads CASSQVLGPNQYF. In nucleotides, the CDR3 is TGCGCCAGCAGCCAAGTATTGGGGCCTAATCAGTACTTC.